This T cell receptor beta chain was documented in a study of cytomegalovirus exposure and HLA in healthy donors. V lost 4 bases, J lost 2 bases, and 13 bases lay in between. CDR1 and CDR2 (germline): SGHNT, YYREEE (reference sequence). This CDR3 spans 14 amino acids. Whole-study findings and limits: The study labeled about 160 TCR beta chains cytomegalovirus-associated. In the roughly 120 validation repertoires, a later analysis found that first-cohort TCR clusters tended to co-occur. Specificity of a few CMV-associated chains for CMV antigens was verified in vitro.

With respect to this clone: Its target is unknown.

Sequencing used immunoSEQ multiplex PCR; TCRdb keeps in-frame clones, though not all of them. The table has 90,000 to 150,000 clones, more than 70% seen once; the top ten hold around 2%. The chain carries TRBV5-4 and TRBJ2-7; D may be TRBD2 (6 bases). This clonotype was sampled from a man between 18 and 35 years old in good health and CMV-seronegative. The sample comprised PBMCs. CDR3 DNA: TGTGCCAGCAGCCCCTGGGGGGACGCCTACGAGCAGTACTTC. Encoded protein: CASSPWGDAYEQYF.